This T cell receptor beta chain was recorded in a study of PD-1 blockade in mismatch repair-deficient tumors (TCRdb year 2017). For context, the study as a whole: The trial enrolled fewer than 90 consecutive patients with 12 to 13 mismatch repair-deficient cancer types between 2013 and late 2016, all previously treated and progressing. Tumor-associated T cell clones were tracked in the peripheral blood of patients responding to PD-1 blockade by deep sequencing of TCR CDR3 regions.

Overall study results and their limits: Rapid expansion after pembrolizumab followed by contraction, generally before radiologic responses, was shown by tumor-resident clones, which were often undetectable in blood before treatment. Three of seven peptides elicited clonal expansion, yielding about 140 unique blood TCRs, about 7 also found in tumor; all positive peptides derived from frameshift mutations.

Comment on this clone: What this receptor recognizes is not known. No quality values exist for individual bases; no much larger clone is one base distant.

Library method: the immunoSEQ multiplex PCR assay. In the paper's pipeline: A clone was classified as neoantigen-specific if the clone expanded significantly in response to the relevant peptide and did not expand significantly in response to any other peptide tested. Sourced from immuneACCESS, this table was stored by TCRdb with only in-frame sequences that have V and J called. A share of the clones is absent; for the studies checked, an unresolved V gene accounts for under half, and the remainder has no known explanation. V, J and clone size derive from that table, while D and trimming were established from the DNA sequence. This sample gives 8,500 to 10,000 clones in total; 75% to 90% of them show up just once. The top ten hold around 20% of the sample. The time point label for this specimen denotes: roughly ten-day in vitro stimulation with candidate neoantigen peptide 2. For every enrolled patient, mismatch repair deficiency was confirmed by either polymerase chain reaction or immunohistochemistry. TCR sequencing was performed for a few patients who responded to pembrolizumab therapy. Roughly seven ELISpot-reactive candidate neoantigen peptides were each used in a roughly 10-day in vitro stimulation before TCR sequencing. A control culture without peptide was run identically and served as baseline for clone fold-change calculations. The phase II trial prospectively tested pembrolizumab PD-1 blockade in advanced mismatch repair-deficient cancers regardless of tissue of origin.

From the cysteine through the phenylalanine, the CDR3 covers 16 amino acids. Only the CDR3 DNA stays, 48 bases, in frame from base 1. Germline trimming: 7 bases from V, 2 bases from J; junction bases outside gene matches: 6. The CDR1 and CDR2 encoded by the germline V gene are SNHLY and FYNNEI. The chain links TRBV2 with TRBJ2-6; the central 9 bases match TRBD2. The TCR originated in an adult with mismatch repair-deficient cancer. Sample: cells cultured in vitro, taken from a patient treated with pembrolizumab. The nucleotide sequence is TGTGCCAGCAACCCTAGCGGGGCTGCTGGGGCCAACGTCCTGACTTTC. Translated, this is CASNPSGAAGANVLTF.